The text below deals with one T cell receptor (beta chain). What this receptor recognizes is not known. Per-base quality was not reported, and no clone a single base away is much larger than it. These data originate in a study of response to subunit inactivated influenza vaccine (dated by TCRdb to the late 2010s). About the study as a whole: The study used deep quantitative T cell receptor repertoire profiling to track responses to a trivalent subunit inactivated influenza vaccine. General study outcomes and caveats: The authors suggested that each seasonal influenza vaccination may recruit only a limited number of new T cells.

Preparation of the library involved RT-PCR. Sequenced using an Illumina HiSeq 2500. TCRdb itself trimmed the public reads at Q25 with fastp, ran MiXCR and retained productive beta chains. A single entry per CDR3 protein holds the most common genes and DNA from its merged rows. This sample has 650,000 to 800,000 distinct CDR3 sequences in its table, and roughly 14% of those were observed once. The leading ten clones occupy around 6.5% of the sample. This TCR was sampled from a man aged 50-60 years who received an inactivated influenza vaccine. Donor details come from another sample of the same person, matched by shared clones. The input for sequencing was PBMCs from blood, taken approximately 15 days before vaccination.

The nucleotide sequence reads TGTGCCACCAGCCACCCCAACAATGAGCAGTTCTTC. It translates to CATSHPNNEQFF. The chain joins TRBV15 to TRBJ2-1; the D gene cannot be resolved reliably. The cysteine opens and the phenylalanine closes a CDR3 of 12 amino acids. The read is trimmed to its CDR3 DNA, 36 bases read in frame from base 1. V lost 5 bases and J lost 5 bases; the stretch between them is 7 bases long. The germline V gene (reference sequence) sets CDR1 to LNHNV and CDR2 to YYDKDF.